One and the same sample provided the 19 T cell receptor beta chains below, sequenced in a study of T cell responses to AZD1222 COVID-19 vaccine. The protocol was immunoSEQ multiplex PCR, while the TCRdb copy is restricted to in-frame clones and leaves out a portion. The sample includes just over 150,000 clones, more than 90% of them seen just once. The sequenced sample was peripheral blood, obtained 28 days after the second AZD1222 dose. The receptor set was obtained from an adult who received the AZD1222 COVID-19 vaccine.

The J gene is TRBJ2-3, the V gene TRBV27; a possible D gene is TRBD1 (5 bases). This CDR3 spans 15 amino acids. Germline CDR1 is MNHEY and CDR2 is SMNVEV (reference sequence). V was clipped by 6 bases and J by 3 bases, with 16 bases between them. In nucleotides, the CDR3 is TGTGCCAGCAGCAACTCCCCAGGGATTACAGATACGCAGTATTTT. Its translation is CASSNSPGITDTQYF.

The chain links TRBV30 to TRBJ1-5; D gene ambiguous. This CDR3 comprises 13 residues. Trimming removed 2 bases from V and 0 bases from J, with 5 bases in between. Germline V gives CDR1 GTSNPN, CDR2 SVGIG (reference sequence). The CDR3 coding sequence is TGTGCCTGGAGTTCGGATAGCAATCAGCCCCAGCATTTT. As protein: CAWSSDSNQPQHF.

This sequence joins TRBV12-3 or TRBV12-4 and TRBJ2-1; D is unresolved. There are 13 residues in the CDR3. The ends were cut back, 3 bases at V and 6 bases at J, with 9 bases in the middle. CDR3 sequence: CASSLGSLNEQFF. The CDR3 DNA sequence: TGTGCCAGCAGTTTGGGCAGTCTCAATGAGCAGTTCTTC.

In its sample, this clone was seen a few times. The rearrangement uses TRBV29-1 and TRBJ1-2, with a tentative D call TRBD1 (6 bases). The CDR3 is 14 residues long. The germline V and J ends were trimmed by 2 bases and 4 bases, with 14 bases remaining between them. Germline V gene data show CDR1 as SQVTM and CDR2 as ANQGSEA. CDR3 DNA: TGCAGCGTTGAAACCGGGGGGGGCTTCTATGGCTACACCTTC. This codes for CSVETGGGFYGYTF. Looking up the rest from reference TRBV29-1 and TRBJ1-2 gives the full variable domain: SAVISQKPSRDICQRGTSLTIQCQVDSQVTMMFWYRQQPGQSLTLIATANQGSEATYESGFVIDKFPISRPNLTFSTLTVSNMSPEDSSIYLCSVETGGGFYGYTFGSGTRLTVV.

The chain recombines TRBV24-1 with TRBJ2-7; D gene ambiguous. From germline, CDR1 is KGHDR and CDR2 SFDVKD. The V and J ends lost 4 bases and 6 bases respectively, with 15 bases between them. This CDR3 comprises 14 residues. This chain's CDR3 is CATSETGVRSEQYF. For the CDR3, the DNA is TGTGCCACCAGTGAGACGGGCGTTAGGAGCGAGCAGTACTTC.

V and J are TRBV30 and TRBJ1-2, with TRBD1 as a possible D gene (5 bases). This CDR3 has 14 amino acids. V gave up 2 bases and J gave up 8 bases, with 18 bases separating them. Germline V CDR1 and CDR2: GTSNPN, SVGIG (reference sequence). CDR3 sequence: CAWSYSRAGRGYTF. CDR3 in DNA: TGTGCCTGGAGTTATAGCAGGGCGGGTAGAGGCTACACCTTC.

The V and J genes are TRBV13 and TRBJ1-1; no clear D gene. Deletions cut 5 bases from V and 1 base from J, with 5 bases between. Germline CDR1 is PRHDT and CDR2 is FYEKMQ (reference sequence). The CDR3 spans 12 residues. The DNA for the CDR3 is TGTGCCAGCAGCCGACAGAACACTGAAGCTTTCTTT. It specifies CASSRQNTEAFF.

The rearrangement uses TRBV25-1 and TRBJ1-6; tentative D call: TRBD1 (5 bases). CDR1 and CDR2 (germline): MGHDK, SYGVNS. The length of the CDR3 is 16 residues. Trimming cost V 1 base and J 9 bases, with 16 bases left between them. CDR3 in amino acids: CASSESGGLRSSPLHF. The CDR3 coding sequence is TGTGCCAGCAGTGAATCTGGGGGGTTGAGGAGTTCACCCCTCCACTTT.

The rearrangement links TRBV28 to TRBJ2-1, with TRBD2 identical over 7 bases. Germline V gives CDR1 MDHEN, CDR2 SYDVKM. After removal of 5 bases from V and 2 bases from J, the junction contained 0 bases not matched to a gene. This CDR3 spans 13 amino acids. The CDR3 region has the DNA TGTGCCAGCAGTGGGACTACCTACAATGAGCAGTTCTTC. This sequence encodes CASSGTTYNEQFF.

The chain employs TRBV9 and TRBJ1-5; a weak D match, TRBD1 (5 bases). The CDR3 has 14 residues. The V and J ends lost 0 bases and 7 bases respectively, with 11 bases between them. Germline CDR1 SGDLS, CDR2 YYNGEE. CDR3 bases: TGTGCCAGCAGCGTAGGGCAGGGCGGGCAGCCCCAGCATTTT. Translated, it gives CASSVGQGGQPQHF.

V and J are TRBV14 and TRBJ1-3; 7 nucleotides line up with TRBD1. Trimming took 4 bases from V and 0 from J; bases not matched to a gene: 6. The CDR3 length is 16 residues. The germline V gene has CDR1 SGHDN and CDR2 FVKESK. The DNA of the CDR3 is TGTGCCAGCAGCCGGGACAGAGCCTACTCTGGAAACACCATATATTTT. This codes for CASSRDRAYSGNTIYF.

The genes are TRBV5-4 and TRBJ1-5; 8 nucleotides agree with TRBD1. CDR1 and CDR2 from the germline V gene are SGHNT and YYREEE (reference sequence). This CDR3 has 18 amino acids. V trimming: 4 bases; J trimming: 1 base; junction bases outside the gene matches: 13. CDR3: CASSLEARGRLSNQPQHF. The CDR3 nucleotides read TGTGCCAGCAGCCTTGAGGCCAGGGGGCGATTAAGCAATCAGCCCCAGCATTTT.

V usage is TRBV7-3 and J usage is TRBJ2-6; 9 positions match TRBD2. This CDR3 comprises 21 residues. V lost 1 base to trimming and J lost 2 bases; unmatched junction nucleotides: 15. CDR1 is SGHTA and CDR2 is FQGTGA in the germline V gene. The CDR3 loop is CASSLIRAGGALGAGANVLTF. The CDR3 region has the DNA TGTGCCAGCAGCTTAATAAGGGCGGGAGGGGCCCTGGGTGCTGGGGCCAACGTCCTGACTTTC.

This chain connects TRBV19 to TRBJ1-2; no reliable D call. The CDR3 extends over 15 amino acids. From germline, CDR1 is LNHDA and CDR2 SQIVND (reference sequence). Trimming removed 5 bases at V and 2 bases at J, with 15 bases between. The CDR3 nucleotides are TGTGCCAGTAGTCTGAGGCGGACCACCAACTATGGCTACACCTTC. This codes for CASSLRRTTNYGYTF.

In this sample, this clone turned up once. This chain joins TRBV9 and TRBJ1-4; D possibly corresponds to TRBD1 (5 bases). V lost 0 bases and J 7 bases, leaving 13 bases between the germline ends. The germline V gene encodes CDR1 SGDLS and CDR2 YYNGEE. This CDR3 has 15 amino acids. DNA of the CDR3: TGTGCCAGCAGCGTAGCTACAGGCGGCGGTGAAAAACTGTTTTTT. It translates to CASSVATGGGEKLFF.

J is TRBJ2-3 and V is TRBV3-1 (or the pseudogene TRBV3-2); tentatively, D is TRBD2 (7 bases). CDR1 and CDR2 from the germline V gene are LGHDT and YNNKEL (reference sequence). V shed 2 bases and J shed 6 bases, with 24 bases lying between them. CDR3 size: 18 residues. The CDR3 spells CASSQRGQTGGSPDTQYF. The CDR3 nucleotides read TGTGCCAGCAGCCAAAGGGGCCAAACGGGGGGCTCCCCCGATACGCAGTATTTT.

This chain uses TRBV3-1 (or the pseudogene TRBV3-2) with TRBJ2-1, with D possibly called TRBD1 or TRBD2 (5 bases each). CDR1 is LGHDT, CDR2 YNNKEL, per germline (reference sequence). The CDR3 contains 16 residues. The ends were cut back, 0 bases at V and 8 bases at J, with 17 bases in the middle. For the CDR3, the DNA is TGTGCCAGCAGCCAAGAGGCGACTGCGGTGGGGGATGAGCAGTTCTTC. Translation: CASSQEATAVGDEQFF.

The rearrangement joins TRBV6-5 to TRBJ1-2; D possibly corresponds to TRBD1 (6 bases). Per the germline V gene, CDR1 is MNHEY and CDR2 is SVGAGI. CDR3 size: 13 residues. V shed 5 bases and J shed 8 bases, with 15 bases lying between them. CDR3 sequence reads: CASSRDRRIGYTF. CDR3 DNA: TGTGCCAGCAGTCGCGACAGGAGGATAGGCTACACCTTC.

In its sample, this clone was seen once. The V and J genes are TRBV27 and TRBJ1-1, with 7 nucleotides matching TRBD1. The CDR3 totals 14 residues. CDR1 is MNHEY, CDR2 SMNVEV, per germline (reference sequence). V was pared by 2 bases and J by 6 bases, with 6 bases of the junction left unmatched. CDR3 nucleotides: TGTGCCAGCAGTTTAATGACAGGGTACGCTGAAGCTTTCTTT. Its translation: CASSLMTGYAEAFF.